The 4 T cell receptor beta chains reported below all come from one sample, sequenced in a study of circulating CD8 cells and anti-PD-1 response in melanoma. From live CD3+CD8+TCRalphabeta+ cells, four PD-1 and/or TIGIT subsets were sorted. Each library started from about 15 ng of total RNA using the QIAseq Immune Repertoire TCR panel. TCRdb passed the reads through MiXCR, listing each CDR3 protein once. The table lists just over 300 distinct CDR3 sequences, about 4.5% of them singletons, with about 30% in the top ten. The material was CD8+ T cells from PBMCs, obtained at baseline or after one month of anti-PD-1 therapy (not recorded which). These TCRs come from a human donor with melanoma.

This clonotype is termed large. The V call is TRBV20-1, the J call TRBJ1-5, with a possible D match to TRBD1 (5 bases). The germline V gene has CDR1 DFQATT and CDR2 SNEGSKA (reference sequence). V was clipped by 6 bases and J by 2 bases, with 23 bases between them. This CDR3 contains 17 residues. CDR3 nucleotide sequence: TGCAGTGCAACTGGTCAGGCGATCCAGGGAGGCAATCAGCCCCAGCATTTT. This codes for CSATGQAIQGGNQPQHF.

By frequency in the sample, this clonotype is large. This sequence joins TRBV29-1 and TRBJ2-1; 8 positions agree with TRBD2. This CDR3 has 15 amino acids. V trimming: 1 base; J trimming: 8 bases; junction bases outside the gene matches: 10. Germline V lookup: CDR1 SQVTM, CDR2 ANQGSEA. CDR3 sequence reads: CSVEGGTSKRDEQFF. CDR3 coding DNA: TGCAGCGTTGAAGGGGGGACTAGTAAGCGCGATGAGCAGTTCTTC.

This clonotype is medium-sized within its sample. The chain links TRBV4-3 to TRBJ1-6, with D perhaps matching TRBD1 (5 bases). Trimming removed 3 bases from V and 9 bases from J, with 15 bases in between. The CDR3 extends over 15 amino acids. Germline V CDR1 and CDR2: LGHNA, YSLEER. The CDR3 is CASSQSGTGSSPLHF. In DNA, the CDR3 is TGCGCCAGCAGCCAGAGTGGGACGGGGAGTTCACCCCTCCACTTT.

This clonotype is categorized as large. At one boundary the junction diverges from the germline segment, which might be a read error. The CDR3 here is CASSSWDRKAFYF. The CDR3 bases are TGTGCCAGTAGTTCCTGGGACAGGAAGGCGTTTTATTTC. This chain connects TRBV19 to TRBJ2-7; 8 bases line up with TRBD1. CDR3 length: 13 residues. Germline CDR1 is LNHDA and CDR2 is SQIVND (reference sequence).